The 9 T cell receptor beta chains reported below all come from one sample, sequenced in a study of somatic mutations in cytotoxic T cells in rheumatoid arthritis. Sequenced by immunoSEQ multiplex PCR; TCRdb stores in-frame clones only, minus some. Among approximately 10,000 clones, 85% to 95% were seen once, and the ten largest hold over 11%. What was sequenced was CD8+ T cells sorted from blood. These receptors all come from a woman between 18 and 29 years old with rheumatoid arthritis.

This chain joins TRBV6-1 and TRBJ2-7; 9 nucleotides agree with TRBD1. Germline V lookup: CDR1 MNHNS, CDR2 SASEGT. Unmatched junction bases numbered 12, after V lost 6 bases and J lost 9 bases. The CDR3 sequence is 14 residues long. The CDR3 region is CASSSGTGTLGQYF. In nucleotides, the CDR3 is TGTGCCAGCAGCTCCGGGACAGGGACTTTAGGGCAGTACTTC.

With respect to this clone: This specimen includes other DNA sequences encoding the same CDR3. The chain recombines TRBV28 with TRBJ1-1; 7 bases line up with TRBD1. CDR1 is MDHEN and CDR2 is SYDVKM in the germline V gene. This CDR3 contains 18 residues. V was pared by 6 bases and J by 1 base, with 17 bases of the junction left unmatched. The CDR3 protein is CASSPPHDRENWNTEAFF. The CDR3 DNA reads TGTGCCAGCAGCCCTCCCCACGACAGGGAAAACTGGAACACTGAAGCTTTCTTT.

The chain employs TRBV28 and TRBJ1-5; the D gene is possibly TRBD1 (6 bases). The CDR3 spans 14 residues. Trimming shortened V by 6 bases and J by 5 bases, and 14 bases separated the two germline ends. CDR1 and CDR2 (germline): MDHEN, SYDVKM. CDR3 in DNA: TGTGCCAGCAGGGGCGGCAGGGGATATCAGCCCCAGCATTTT. Protein sequence: CASRGGRGYQPQHF.

This rearrangement joins TRBV29-1 to TRBJ2-7; 9 nucleotides match TRBD1. The CDR3 runs 14 residues. Per germline, CDR1 SQVTM and CDR2 ANQGSEA. V dropped 3 bases and J dropped 3; count of bases not matched to a gene: 6. CDR3 DNA sequence: TGCAGCGTTGAGGCCTTGACAGGGGGCTACGAGCAGTACTTC. Amino acids: CSVEALTGGYEQYF.

The V call is TRBV5-8, the J call TRBJ1-1, with D unclear. The ends were cut back, 2 bases at V and 2 bases at J, with 16 bases in the middle. This CDR3 contains 16 residues. Germline V gives CDR1 SGHTS, CDR2 YDEGEE. The DNA of the CDR3 is TGTGCCAGCAGCTTTCGGGGAGCCCCCCCCAACACTGAAGCTTTCTTT. Translating it yields CASSFRGAPPNTEAFF.

The V call is TRBV10-2, the J call TRBJ2-7; D perhaps matches TRBD2 (7 bases). Germline V CDR1 and CDR2: WSHSY, SAAADI. The CDR3 covers 14 residues. Trimming took off 3 bases at V and 5 bases at J, with 14 bases between the two ends. CDR3 sequence reads: CASSDGGRGNEQYF. The CDR3 nucleotides are TGCGCCAGCAGTGATGGGGGGCGGGGGAACGAGCAGTACTTC.

This clone was seen a handful of times. This chain uses TRBV7-8 with TRBJ2-7; 9 positions match TRBD2. The ends lost 7 bases at V and 0 bases at J; junction bases unmatched: 10. CDR1 and CDR2 (germline): SGHVS, FQNEAQ. The CDR3 contains 16 residues. CDR3 residues: CASIDTRTSASYEQYF. The CDR3 DNA follows: TGTGCCAGCATCGACACCCGGACTAGCGCCTCCTACGAGCAGTACTTC.

In its sample, this clone was seen a few times. V and J are TRBV7-3 and TRBJ1-4; D is perhaps TRBD1 (6 bases). CDR3 size: 15 residues. Trimming left V 2 bases short and J 5 bases short, with 12 bases between. Germline V gene data show CDR1 as SGHTA and CDR2 as FQGTGA. CDR3 in DNA: TGTGCCAGCAGCTTACAGGGGCTGGGGAATGAAAAACTGTTTTTT. Translated: CASSLQGLGNEKLFF. The full variable domain, in which reference TRBV7-3 and TRBJ1-4 provide the parts outside the CDR3, is GAGVSQTPSNKVTEKGKYVELRCDPISGHTALYWYRQSLGQGPEFLIYFQGTGAADDSGLPNDRFFAVRPEGSVSTLKIQRTERGDSAVYLCASSLQGLGNEKLFFGSGTQLSVL.

This clone was seen more than once but under ten times. V usage is TRBV30 and J usage is TRBJ1-1, with D unresolved. CDR1 is GTSNPN, CDR2 SVGIG, per germline (reference sequence). Trimming took off 4 bases at V and 3 bases at J, with 12 bases between the two ends. This CDR3 contains 13 residues. CDR3 sequence: CAWTPDTYTEAFF. The CDR3 nucleotides are TGTGCCTGGACCCCAGACACCTACACTGAAGCTTTCTTT.